The rows below give T cell receptor beta chains drawn from one sample of a study of OX40 agonist ivuxolimab in advanced cancers. Repertoires were generated with immunoSEQ multiplex PCR, while TCRdb's copy carries only in-frame clones and drops some. The sample yields 50,000 to 70,000 clones, 84% seen once. Sequenced here: CD4+ or CD8+ T cells sorted from blood, sampled in a trial of the OX40 agonist ivuxolimab. The receptors stem from an adult with an advanced solid tumor such as melanoma, head and neck, liver or kidney cancer. CDR3s include the opening cysteine and the closing phenylalanine or tryptophan. D genes are given only for firm matches.

>TRBV12-1|.
CASSFETSGGALAETQYF
>TRBV7-3|TRBD1
CASSLNQPGQGTGTEAFF
>TRBV7-2|.
CASSLGSRTNYGYTF
>TRBV7-9|TRBD2
CASSYASGGANTQYF
>TRBV11-2|.
CASSSDRTNTEAFF
>TRBV7-3|.
CASSLGGGGGGEQYF
>TRBV7-2|.
CASSFYSIGNYGYTF
>TRBV7-6|TRBD2
CASSPTGGRDTQYF
>TRBV4-3|.
CASSQDSGARQPQHF
>TRBV6-5|.
CASSGRARYEQYF